The clone carrying this TCR beta chain was picked up many times. The antigen remains undetermined. The CDR3 sequence is 12 residues long. Trimming removed 6 bases at V and 5 bases at J, with 8 bases between. Per the germline V gene, CDR1 is MDHEN and CDR2 is SYDVKM. Documented time point: persistent/refractory GD, antithyroid drugs over 5 years with positive TRAb. Following extraction of RNA from PBMCs, that RNA was used to make the TCR library. The sample belongs to a study of regulatory T cells in long-lasting Graves disease. Sequencing libraries for TCR beta were prepared with iRepertoire HTBI primers and Arm-PCR of CDR3 regions. Each CDR3 protein gets one entry after TCRdb re-called the multiplex PCR reads with MiXCR. The data contain over 350,000 distinct CDR3 sequences, 20% to 25% of them singletons. Study-wide results and caveats: Repertoires from persistent disease leaned toward TRBV28, TRBJ1-2 and TRBJ2-5.

The clonotype comes from a female donor with Graves disease. This material consisted of peripheral blood mononuclear cells (PBMCs), taken when the disease was refractory, from a patient treated with antithyroid drugs. The chain recombines TRBV28 with TRBJ1-5; D call uncertain. CDR3 in amino acids: CASRASYQPQHF. The CDR3 nucleotides read TGTGCCAGCAGGGCCAGTTATCAGCCCCAGCATTTT. Full variable domain (outside the CDR3, taken from reference TRBV28 and TRBJ1-5): DVKVTQSSRYLVKRTGEKVFLECVQDMDHENMFWYRQDPGLGLRLIYFSYDVKMKEKGDIPEGYSVSREKKERFSLILESASTNQTSMYLCASRASYQPQHFGDGTRLSIL.